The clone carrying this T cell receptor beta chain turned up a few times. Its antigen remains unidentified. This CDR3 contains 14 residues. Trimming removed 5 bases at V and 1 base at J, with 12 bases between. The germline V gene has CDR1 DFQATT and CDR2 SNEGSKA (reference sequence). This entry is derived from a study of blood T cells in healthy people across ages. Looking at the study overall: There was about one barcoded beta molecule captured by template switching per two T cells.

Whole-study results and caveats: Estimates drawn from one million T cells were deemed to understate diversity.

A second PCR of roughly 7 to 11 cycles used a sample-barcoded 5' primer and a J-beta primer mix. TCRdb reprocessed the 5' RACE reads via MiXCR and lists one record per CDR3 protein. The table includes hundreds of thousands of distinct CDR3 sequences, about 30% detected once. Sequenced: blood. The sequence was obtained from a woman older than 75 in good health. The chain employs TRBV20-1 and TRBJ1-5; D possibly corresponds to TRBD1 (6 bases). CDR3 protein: CSAQPGGSNQPQHF. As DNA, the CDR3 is TGCAGTGCTCAGCCCGGGGGCAGCAATCAGCCCCAGCATTTT.